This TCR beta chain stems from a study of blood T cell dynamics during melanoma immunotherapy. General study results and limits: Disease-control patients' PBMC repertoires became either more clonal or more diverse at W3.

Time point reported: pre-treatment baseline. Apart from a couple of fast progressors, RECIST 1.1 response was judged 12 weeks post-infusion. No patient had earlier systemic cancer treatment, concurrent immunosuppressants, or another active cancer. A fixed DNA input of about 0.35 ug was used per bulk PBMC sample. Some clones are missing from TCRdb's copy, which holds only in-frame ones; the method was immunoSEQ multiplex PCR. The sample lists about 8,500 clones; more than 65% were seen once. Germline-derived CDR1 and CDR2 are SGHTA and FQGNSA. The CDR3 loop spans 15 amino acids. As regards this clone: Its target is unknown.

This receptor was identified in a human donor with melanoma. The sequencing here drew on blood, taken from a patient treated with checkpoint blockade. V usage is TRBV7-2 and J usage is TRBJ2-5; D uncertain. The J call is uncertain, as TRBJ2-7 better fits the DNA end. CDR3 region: CASSLALASSYEQYF. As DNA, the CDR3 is TGTGCCAGCAGCTTAGCATTGGCCAGCTCCTACGAGCAGTACTTC.